The T cell receptor (beta chain) under discussion was sequenced for a study of T cell responses to AZD1222 COVID-19 vaccine. Study as a whole: Analyses pooled second doses at about 4 or about 12 weeks. Broader study findings: Two AZD1222 administrations were followed by greater Spike-specific TCR breadth and depth.

Libraries were prepared by immunoSEQ multiplex PCR; TCRdb keeps only in-frame clonotypes and omits some of them. The sample yields roughly 140,000 clones, 90% seen once. In regard to this clone: What it binds is not known.

The CDR3 loop spans 14 amino acids. The germline V gene has CDR1 PRHDT and CDR2 FYEKMQ (reference sequence). Trimming stripped 5 bases from V and 0 bases from J, with 11 bases between. The sequenced sample was peripheral blood, obtained on day 0 of AZD1222 vaccination. The chain has TRBV13 and TRBJ2-7; D remains unclear. This receptor was identified in an adult in good health. CDR3 nucleotide sequence: TGTGCCAGCAGCCCGGGCGATAGCTCCTACGAGCAGTACTTC. Protein sequence: CASSPGDSSYEQYF.